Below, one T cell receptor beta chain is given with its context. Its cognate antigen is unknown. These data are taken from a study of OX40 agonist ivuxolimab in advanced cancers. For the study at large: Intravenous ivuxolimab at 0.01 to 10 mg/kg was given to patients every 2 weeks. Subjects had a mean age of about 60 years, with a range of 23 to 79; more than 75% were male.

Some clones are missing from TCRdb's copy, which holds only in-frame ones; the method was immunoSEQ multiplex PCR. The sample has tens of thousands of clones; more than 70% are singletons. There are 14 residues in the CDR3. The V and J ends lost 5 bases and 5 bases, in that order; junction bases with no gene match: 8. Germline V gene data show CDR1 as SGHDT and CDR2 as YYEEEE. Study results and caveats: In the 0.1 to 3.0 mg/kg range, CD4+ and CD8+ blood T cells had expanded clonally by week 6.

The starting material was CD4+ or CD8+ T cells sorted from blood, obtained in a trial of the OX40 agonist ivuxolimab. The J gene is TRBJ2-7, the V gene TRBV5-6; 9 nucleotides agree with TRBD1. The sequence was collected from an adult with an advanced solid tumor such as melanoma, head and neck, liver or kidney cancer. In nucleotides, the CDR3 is TGTGCCAGCAGTCCGGGACAGGGTTCCCACGAGCAGTACTTC. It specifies CASSPGQGSHEQYF. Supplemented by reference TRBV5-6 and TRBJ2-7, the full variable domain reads DAGVTQSPTHLIKTRGQQVTLRCSPKSGHDTVSWYQQALGQGPQFIFQYYEEEERQRGNFPDRFSGHQFPNYSSELNVNALLLGDSALYLCASSPGQGSHEQYFGPGTRLTVT.